These 23 T cell receptor beta chains were sequenced from one sample in a study of human T cells and chemical hapten exposure. TCRdb analysed the RACE reads with MiXCR anew, one entry per CDR3 protein. Seen here are more than 60,000 distinct CDR3 sequences, 7% to 9% observed once, and the top ten hold 1.5%. Time point noted: healthy volunteer bleed at 6 weeks. Someone pulled total RNA out of unfractionated whole blood. Sequenced material: whole blood. The receptors here all came from a male donor in good health. Some clones in this sample may be carry-over from other donors' samples.

Only a few counts were recorded for this clonotype. This sequence joins TRBV5-1 and TRBJ2-1, with 12 bases that match TRBD2. Per the germline V gene, CDR1 is SGHRS and CDR2 is YFSETQ. CDR3 size: 15 residues. J was trimmed by 5 bases and V by 3 bases; bases with no gene match: 3. As DNA, the CDR3 is TGCGCCAGCAGCTCCCTAGCGGGAGGGCACAATGAGCAGTTCTTC. Protein sequence: CASSSLAGGHNEQFF.

This chain connects TRBV6-2 or TRBV6-3 to TRBJ2-1, with 7 positions matching TRBD2. V lost 1 base to trimming and J lost 2 bases; unmatched junction nucleotides: 5. The CDR3 covers 16 residues. Germline V lookup: CDR1 MNHEY, CDR2 SVGEGT. This CDR3 is CASSYLLRGTYNEQFF. The CDR3, as DNA: TGTGCCAGCAGTTACTTGCTGCGGGGGACCTACAATGAGCAGTTCTTC.

The chain links TRBV6-5 to TRBJ2-6; D remains ambiguous. CDR3 size: 18 residues. V was pared by 0 bases and J by 0 bases, with 12 bases between. Germline assignment: CDR1 MNHEY and CDR2 SVGAGI. The CDR3 spells CASSYSEAARSGANVLTF. Here the CDR3 DNA reads TGTGCCAGCAGTTACTCCGAGGCAGCCCGCTCTGGGGCCAACGTCCTGACTTTC.

There are a few counts of this clonotype. The chain employs TRBV12-3 or TRBV12-4 and TRBJ2-7; D unclear. V was pared by 1 base and J by 1 base, with 11 bases between. The CDR3 is made up of 15 amino acids. In nucleotides, the CDR3 is TGTGCCAGCAGTTTAGTCACAGAGCTATCCTACGAGCAGTACTTC. Its translation: CASSLVTELSYEQYF.

The chain uses TRBV7-9 and TRBJ1-5; 7 bases match TRBD1. The CDR3 contains 15 residues. CDR1 SEHNR and CDR2 FQNEAQ come from the germline V gene (reference sequence). V lost 2 bases, J lost 4 bases, and 5 bases stayed unmatched. In DNA form, the CDR3 reads TGTGCCAGCAGCTTAACAGGGGAAGGTAATCAGCCCCAGCATTTT. As protein: CASSLTGEGNQPQHF.

This chain uses TRBV4-1 with TRBJ2-7, with no clear D. V dropped 8 bases and J dropped 0 bases, with 8 bases sitting between them. CDR3 length: 12 amino acids. The V gene's germline CDR1 is MGHRA and CDR2 YSYEKL. The CDR3 nucleotides read TGCGCCAGCCTCGTTAGCTCCTACGAGCAGTACTTC. Its protein is CASLVSSYEQYF.

This clonotype was observed a handful of times. The chain recombines TRBV6-6 with TRBJ2-3, with TRBD2 matching 10 bases. CDR3 size: 15 residues. Germline V gene lookup returns CDR1 MNHNY and CDR2 SVGAGI (reference sequence). V lost 6 bases to trimming and J lost 6 bases; unmatched junction nucleotides: 9. CDR3 sequence (DNA): TGTGCCAGCAGGCCCCGGACTAGCGGAACGGATACGCAGTATTTT. This sequence encodes CASRPRTSGTDTQYF.

This clonotype was recorded a few times. J is TRBJ2-7 and V is TRBV5-1; the match to TRBD1 covers 8 bases. The J segment lost 2 bases and the V segment lost 0 bases, leaving 4 bases of the junction unmatched. The CDR3 is made up of 15 amino acids. From germline, CDR1 is SGHRS and CDR2 YFSETQ. The CDR3 sequence: CASSLVETGAYEQYF. The CDR3 nucleotides read TGCGCCAGCAGCTTGGTAGAGACAGGGGCCTACGAGCAGTACTTC.

This clonotype was seen a few times. This chain connects TRBV5-1 to TRBJ2-1, with 11 bases identical to TRBD2. The germline gives CDR1 SGHRS, CDR2 YFSETQ. The CDR3 is made up of 14 amino acids. After removal of 2 bases from V and 6 bases from J, the junction contained 1 base not matched to a gene. The CDR3 loop is CASSFLAGGNEQFF. Written as DNA, the CDR3 is TGCGCCAGCAGCTTCCTAGCGGGAGGCAATGAGCAGTTCTTC.

V is TRBV18 and J is TRBJ2-5; D call uncertain. Germline-derived CDR1 and CDR2 are KGHSH and LQKENI. V dropped 0 bases and J dropped 5 bases, with 10 bases sitting between them. CDR3 size: 14 residues. The CDR3 bases are TGTGCCAGCTCACCACCGCTAGATGTCGAGACCCAGTACTTC. It yields the protein CASSPPLDVETQYF.

This clonotype was picked up a small number of times. J is TRBJ2-3 and V is TRBV20-1; D perhaps matches TRBD2 (6 bases). The CDR3 sequence is 13 residues long. The ends were cut back, 5 bases at V and 5 bases at J, with 14 bases in the middle. CDR1 and CDR2 from the germline V gene are DFQATT and SNEGSKA (reference sequence). The DNA for the CDR3 is TGCAGTGCTCGACGCACGGGGGTAGATACGCAGTATTTT. It is translated as CSARRTGVDTQYF.

This clonotype was detected a few times. This chain links TRBV12-3 or TRBV12-4 with TRBJ2-5; 7 bases line up with TRBD1. The CDR3 loop spans 15 amino acids. J gave up 5 bases and V 0 bases, and 6 bases lay outside the gene matches. The CDR3 DNA is TGTGCCAGCAGTTTAGCAGACAGGGCCTCGGAGACCCAGTACTTC. This codes for CASSLADRASETQYF.

The chain is built from TRBV29-1 and TRBJ2-1; TRBD2 aligns across 7 bases. Germline V gene data show CDR1 as SQVTM and CDR2 as ANQGSEA. Germline trimming cut 6 bases from V and 2 bases from J; bases unmatched to any gene: 16. This CDR3 comprises 17 residues. Here the CDR3 reads CSVDGAEAGLAYNEQFF. CDR3 DNA: TGCAGCGTCGATGGGGCGGAAGCGGGATTGGCCTACAATGAGCAGTTCTTC.

V usage is TRBV6-2 or TRBV6-3 and J usage is TRBJ2-7, with TRBD1 matching over 11 bases. The trim removed 5 bases at V and 0 bases at J, leaving 6 bases unmatched. From germline, CDR1 is MNHEY and CDR2 SVGEGT. The CDR3 covers 16 residues. The CDR3 sequence is CASSPRDRGSSYEQYF. The CDR3 region has the DNA TGTGCCAGCAGTCCACGGGACAGGGGGAGCTCCTACGAGCAGTACTTC.

The chain carries TRBV27 and TRBJ2-7; either TRBD1 or TRBD2 may supply D (5 bases each). V was shortened by 4 bases and J by 2 bases, with 15 bases between the two germline ends. The germline CDR1 and CDR2 sequences are MNHEY and SMNVEV (reference sequence). The CDR3 is 15 residues long. In nucleotides, the CDR3 is TGTGCCAGCAGTTCCCGGTGGGGGACCCCCTACGAGCAGTACTTC. Encoded protein: CASSSRWGTPYEQYF.

This clonotype was detected a few times. This sequence joins TRBV29-1 and TRBJ1-1; D is uncertain. CDR1 and CDR2 from the germline V gene are SQVTM and ANQGSEA. The V end was cut by 4 bases, the J end by 5 bases, with 14 bases between. CDR3 length: 13 amino acids. The CDR3: CSVAPDGSTEAFF. In DNA, the CDR3 is TGCAGCGTTGCCCCCGACGGTTCGACTGAAGCTTTCTTT.

The V call is TRBV29-1, the J call TRBJ2-3; D is perhaps TRBD1 (5 bases). The length of the CDR3 is 17 residues. The V and J ends lost 5 bases and 0 bases respectively, with 21 bases between them. The germline gives CDR1 SQVTM, CDR2 ANQGSEA. The CDR3 DNA reads as TGCAGCGTTAGTGAAGCCACAGGAGCAGTTAGCACAGATACGCAGTATTTT. Its translation: CSVSEATGAVSTDTQYF.

The chain links TRBV2 to TRBJ1-1, with 9 bases lining up with TRBD1. V lost 11 bases, J lost 0 bases, and 7 bases stayed unmatched. The CDR3 is made up of 14 amino acids. Germline V gene data show CDR1 as SNHLY and CDR2 as FYNNEI. The CDR3 bases are TGTGCCTATGGGGGACAGGGCATGAACACTGAAGCTTTCTTT. This codes for CAYGGQGMNTEAFF.

The chain has TRBV27 and TRBJ2-7; D unclear. Trimming stripped 3 bases from V and 4 bases from J, with 10 bases between. The CDR3 is made up of 13 amino acids. Looked up from germline, CDR1 is MNHEY and CDR2 is SMNVEV (reference sequence). The CDR3 bases are TGTGCCAGCAGTTTCGGCCCGGAGTACGAGCAGTACTTC. This gives the protein CASSFGPEYEQYF.

This clonotype was found a few times. The CDR3 DNA reads as TGCAGTGGCGTAACCGAGGCCTACGAGCAGTACTTC. Amino acids: CSGVTEAYEQYF. The chain couples TRBV20-1 to TRBJ2-7; no clear D. Germline V lookup: CDR1 DFQATT, CDR2 SNEGSKA (reference sequence). The CDR3 runs 12 residues. Trimming removed 7 bases at V and 2 bases at J, with 12 bases between.

To note about this clonotype: A much larger clonotype is one base distant, so this may be a read error. The J gene is TRBJ2-5, the V gene TRBV3-1; D might be TRBD1 (6 bases). Germline CDR1 is LGHDT and CDR2 is YNNKEL (reference sequence). CDR3 size: 15 residues. The CDR3, as DNA: TGTGCCAGCAGCCAACCCGACAGGTTCCAAGGGACCCAGTACTTC. Its translation is CASSQPDRFQGTQYF.

In its sample, this clonotype was seen a few times. The chain combines TRBV27 with TRBJ2-3, with TRBD2 matching 13 bases. CDR1 is MNHEY, CDR2 SMNVEV, per germline (reference sequence). CDR3 size: 16 residues. V gave up 4 bases and J gave up 6 bases; unmatched junction bases: 7. CDR3 in amino acids: CASSSWTSGRGDTQYF. CDR3 bases: TGTGCCAGCAGTTCCTGGACTAGCGGGAGAGGTGATACGCAGTATTTT.

The J gene is TRBJ1-1, the V gene TRBV30, with D uncertain. CDR1 and CDR2 (germline): GTSNPN, SVGIG (reference sequence). This CDR3 spans 11 amino acids. Trimming removed 0 bases at V and 6 bases at J, with 5 bases between. The CDR3 protein is CAWSVGAEAFF. CDR3 sequence (DNA): TGTGCCTGGAGTGTGGGAGCTGAAGCTTTCTTT.